These 10 T cell receptor beta chains were sequenced from one sample in a study of T cell responses to AZD1222 COVID-19 vaccine. Assay used: immunoSEQ multiplex PCR; TCRdb lists only in-frame clones, some missing. In the table there are 100,000 to 150,000 clones, around 90% of which are singletons. Sequenced here: peripheral blood, sampled on day 0 of AZD1222 vaccination. These receptors were obtained from an adult in good health.

The chain employs TRBV27 and TRBJ2-1, with 15 bases that match TRBD2. CDR1 is MNHEY and CDR2 is SMNVEV in the germline V gene (reference sequence). Unmatched junction bases numbered 5, after V lost 5 bases and J lost 6 bases. CDR3 length: 16 residues. CDR3 loop: CASSPRTSGRGNEQFF. CDR3 in DNA: TGTGCCAGCAGTCCGCGGACTAGCGGGAGGGGCAATGAGCAGTTCTTC.

This rearrangement joins TRBV28 to TRBJ2-2, with a possible D match to TRBD1 (5 bases). The germline CDR1 and CDR2 sequences are MDHEN and SYDVKM. The CDR3 consists of 16 residues. The V end was cut by 7 bases, the J end by 0 bases, with 15 bases between. This CDR3 reads CASNPRRVTNTGELFF. The CDR3 DNA is TGTGCCAGCAACCCCCGCAGGGTTACGAACACCGGGGAGCTGTTTTTT. The full variable domain, completed using reference TRBV28 and TRBJ2-2, is DVKVTQSSRYLVKRTGEKVFLECVQDMDHENMFWYRQDPGLGLRLIYFSYDVKMKEKGDIPEGYSVSREKKERFSLILESASTNQTSMYLCASNPRRVTNTGELFFGEGSRLTVL.

The chain employs TRBV7-2 and TRBJ2-2; D remains ambiguous. V was cut by 0 bases and J by 4 bases, with 6 bases left in between. The CDR3 contains 14 residues. Germline V gene data show CDR1 as SGHTA and CDR2 as FQGNSA. This CDR3 reads CASSLASGTGELFF. DNA of the CDR3: TGTGCCAGCAGCTTAGCCTCGGGCACCGGGGAGCTGTTTTTT.

This chain links TRBV2 with TRBJ1-6, with D maybe TRBD1 (5 bases). Germline lookup yields CDR1 SNHLY and CDR2 FYNNEI. There are 15 residues in the CDR3. Trimming took 3 bases from V and 7 from J, leaving 13 bases between them. The CDR3 region is CASSDEGRGNSPLHF. CDR3 in DNA: TGTGCCAGCAGTGACGAGGGACGGGGGAATTCACCCCTCCACTTT.

The V call is TRBV24-1, the J call TRBJ2-4; possibly TRBD1 or TRBD2 for D (5 bases each). CDR1 and CDR2 from the germline V gene are KGHDR and SFDVKD. The germline V and J ends were trimmed by 2 bases and 0 bases, with 16 bases remaining between them. The CDR3 runs to 18 residues. CDR3: CATSDSGLTGTAKNIQYF. The CDR3 bases are TGTGCCACCAGTGATTCCGGTCTTACCGGGACAGCCAAAAACATTCAGTACTTC.

The chain carries TRBV5-1 and TRBJ2-7; 12 bases line up with TRBD2. Germline V lookup: CDR1 SGHRS, CDR2 YFSETQ. This CDR3 spans 15 amino acids. The junction had 4 bases not matched to a gene; V was cut back by 3 bases and J by 3 bases. The CDR3 nucleotides are TGCGCCAGCAGCTCAGGACTAGCGGGGCTCTACGAGCAGTACTTC. It is translated as CASSSGLAGLYEQYF.

This chain connects TRBV19 to TRBJ1-3, with D unclear. The CDR3 loop spans 13 amino acids. Germline CDR1 and CDR2: LNHDA and SQIVND (reference sequence). V lost 7 bases, J lost 0 bases, and 7 bases lay in between. CDR3 residues: CASTPSSGNTIYF. CDR3 nucleotide sequence: TGTGCCAGTACCCCTAGCTCTGGAAACACCATATATTTT.

The rearrangement links TRBV4-1 to TRBJ1-6; D is ambiguous. V shed 3 bases and J shed 0 bases, with 9 bases lying between them. This CDR3 spans 16 amino acids. Looked up from germline, CDR1 is MGHRA and CDR2 is YSYEKL. The CDR3 loop reads CASSQAQSSYNSPLHF. The CDR3 DNA reads as TGCGCCAGCAGCCAGGCACAGAGCTCCTATAATTCACCCCTCCACTTT.

This chain links TRBV4-2 with TRBJ1-4; 8 bases fit TRBD1. Per germline, CDR1 LGHNA and CDR2 YNFKEQ. The V gene end was trimmed by 0 bases and the J gene end by 3 bases; junction bases not matched to a gene: 12. This CDR3 comprises 19 residues. CDR3 amino acids: CASSQDRGRGPGSNEKLFF. The DNA for the CDR3 is TGTGCCAGCAGCCAAGATCGGGGCAGGGGGCCGGGGTCTAATGAAAAACTGTTTTTT.

This chain uses TRBV6-6 with TRBJ2-3; 8 nucleotides align to TRBD2. This CDR3 comprises 14 residues. V lost 6 bases to trimming and J lost 5 bases; unmatched junction nucleotides: 7. The germline V gene encodes CDR1 MNHNY and CDR2 SVGAGI (reference sequence). CDR3 sequence (DNA): TGTGCCAGCAGCACCGGGGGGGCCGGAGATACGCAGTATTTT. It codes for CASSTGGAGDTQYF.